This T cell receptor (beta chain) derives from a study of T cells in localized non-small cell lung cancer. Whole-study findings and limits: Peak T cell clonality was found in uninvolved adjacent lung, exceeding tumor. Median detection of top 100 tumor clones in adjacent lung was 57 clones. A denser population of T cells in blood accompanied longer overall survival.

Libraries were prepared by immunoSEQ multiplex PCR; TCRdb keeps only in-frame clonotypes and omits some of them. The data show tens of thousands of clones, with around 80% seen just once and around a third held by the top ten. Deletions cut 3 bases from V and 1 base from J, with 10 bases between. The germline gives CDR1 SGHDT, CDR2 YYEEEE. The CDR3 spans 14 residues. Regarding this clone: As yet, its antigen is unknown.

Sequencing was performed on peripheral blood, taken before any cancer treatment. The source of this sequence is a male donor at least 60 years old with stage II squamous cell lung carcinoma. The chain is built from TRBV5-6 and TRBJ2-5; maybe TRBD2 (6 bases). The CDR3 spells CASSSVGGQETQYF. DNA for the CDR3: TGTGCCAGCAGCTCCGTGGGGGGCCAAGAGACCCAGTACTTC.